This T cell receptor (beta chain) was identified in a study of shared clonotypes between healthy human individuals. At deep level, the assay was performed. Some clones are missing from TCRdb's copy, which holds only in-frame ones; the method was immunoSEQ multiplex PCR. The sample has over 75,000 clones; 60% to 70% are singletons. Findings and limits, study-wide: Non-shared clonotypes showed lower generation probabilities than clonotypes common to all four donors. Investigators collected only blood, and repertoires in tissues likely differ. Naive subsets usually exceeded memory subsets in estimated richness.

To note about this clone: What it binds is unknown.

Trimming took 7 bases from V and 3 from J, leaving 7 bases between them. Germline CDR1 MDHEN, CDR2 SYDVKM. CDR3 length: 11 residues. The V call is TRBV28, the J call TRBJ2-7; no clear D. This clonotype was sampled from a man aged 25-40 years in good health. Sequenced input: memory CD8+ T cells sorted from blood. Subset noted: CD45RO+ cells pooled with CCR7-negative TemRA cells. CDR3 sequence: CASMSNYEQYF. CDR3 DNA sequence: TGTGCCAGCATGTCCAACTACGAGCAGTACTTC.